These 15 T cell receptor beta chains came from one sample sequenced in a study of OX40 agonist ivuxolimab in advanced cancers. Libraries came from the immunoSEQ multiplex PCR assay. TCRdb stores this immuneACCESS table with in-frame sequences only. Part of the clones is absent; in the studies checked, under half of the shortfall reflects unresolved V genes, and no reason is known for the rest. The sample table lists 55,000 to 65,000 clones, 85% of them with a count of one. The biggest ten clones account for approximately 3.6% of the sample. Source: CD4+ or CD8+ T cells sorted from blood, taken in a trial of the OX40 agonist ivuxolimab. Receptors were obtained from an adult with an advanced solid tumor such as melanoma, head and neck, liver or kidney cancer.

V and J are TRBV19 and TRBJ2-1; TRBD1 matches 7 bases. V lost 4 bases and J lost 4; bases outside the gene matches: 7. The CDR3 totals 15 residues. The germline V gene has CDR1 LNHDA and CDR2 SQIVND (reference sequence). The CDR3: CASSTRDSLYNEQFF. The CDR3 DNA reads TGTGCCAGTAGTACCCGGGACAGCCTATACAATGAGCAGTTCTTC.

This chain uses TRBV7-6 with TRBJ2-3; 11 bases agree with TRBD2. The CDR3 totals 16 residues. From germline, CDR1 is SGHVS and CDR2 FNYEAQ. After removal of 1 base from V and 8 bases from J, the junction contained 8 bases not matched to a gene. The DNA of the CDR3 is TGTGCCAGCAGCTTAGAACTAGCGGGAGCCGACGGTACGCAGTATTTT. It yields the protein CASSLELAGADGTQYF.

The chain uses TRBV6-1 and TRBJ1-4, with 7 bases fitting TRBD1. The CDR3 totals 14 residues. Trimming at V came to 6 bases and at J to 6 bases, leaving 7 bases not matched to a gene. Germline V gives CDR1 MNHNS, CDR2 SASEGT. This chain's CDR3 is CASRRGGEDEKLFF. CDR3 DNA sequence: TGTGCCAGCAGGCGAGGGGGCGAAGATGAAAAACTGTTTTTT.

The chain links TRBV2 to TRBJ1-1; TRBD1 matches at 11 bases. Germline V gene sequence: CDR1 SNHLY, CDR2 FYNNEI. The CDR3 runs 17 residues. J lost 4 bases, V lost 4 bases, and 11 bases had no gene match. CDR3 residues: CASSGGQGAALVTEAFF. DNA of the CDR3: TGTGCCAGCAGTGGAGGACAGGGGGCCGCGTTGGTCACTGAAGCTTTCTTT.

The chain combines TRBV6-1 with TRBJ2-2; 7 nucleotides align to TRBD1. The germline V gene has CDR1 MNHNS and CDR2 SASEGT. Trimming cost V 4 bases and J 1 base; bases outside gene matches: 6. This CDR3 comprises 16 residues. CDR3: CASSGLGGGNTGELFF. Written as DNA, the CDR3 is TGTGCCAGCAGTGGTTTAGGGGGCGGGAACACCGGGGAGCTGTTTTTT.

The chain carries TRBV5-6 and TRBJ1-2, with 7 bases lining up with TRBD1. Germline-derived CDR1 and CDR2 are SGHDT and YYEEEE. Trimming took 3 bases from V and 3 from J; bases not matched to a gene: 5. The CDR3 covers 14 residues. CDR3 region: CASSYRDRYYGYTF. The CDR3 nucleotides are TGTGCCAGCAGCTACCGGGACAGATACTATGGCTACACCTTC.

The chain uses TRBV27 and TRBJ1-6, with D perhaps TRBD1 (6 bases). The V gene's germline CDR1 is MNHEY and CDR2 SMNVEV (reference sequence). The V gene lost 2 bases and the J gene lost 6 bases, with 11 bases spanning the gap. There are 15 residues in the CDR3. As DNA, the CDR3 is TGTGCCAGCAGTTTAACAGGGTTTGCTAATTCACCCCTCCACTTT. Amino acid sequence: CASSLTGFANSPLHF.

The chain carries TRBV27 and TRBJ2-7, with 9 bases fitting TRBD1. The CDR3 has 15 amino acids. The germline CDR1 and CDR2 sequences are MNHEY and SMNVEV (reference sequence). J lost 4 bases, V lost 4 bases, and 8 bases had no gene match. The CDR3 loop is CASSSGQGKGYEQYF. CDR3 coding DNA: TGTGCCAGCAGTTCCGGACAGGGGAAAGGATACGAGCAGTACTTC.

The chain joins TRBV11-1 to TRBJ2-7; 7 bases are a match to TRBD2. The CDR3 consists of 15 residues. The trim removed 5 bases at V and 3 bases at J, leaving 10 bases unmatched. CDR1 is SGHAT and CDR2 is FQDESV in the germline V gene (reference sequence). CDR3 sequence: CASSPRVAGSYEQYF. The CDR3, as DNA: TGTGCCAGCAGCCCACGGGTAGCGGGCAGCTACGAGCAGTACTTC.

The CDR3 is CAISEGGQGYYEQYF. In DNA form, the CDR3 reads TGTGCCATCAGTGAGGGGGGACAGGGGTACTACGAGCAGTACTTC. V usage is TRBV10-3 and J usage is TRBJ2-7, with 10 bases aligning to TRBD1. This CDR3 spans 15 amino acids. Per the germline V gene, CDR1 is ENHRY and CDR2 is SYGVKD. After removal of 2 bases from V and 3 bases from J, the junction contained 4 bases not matched to a gene.

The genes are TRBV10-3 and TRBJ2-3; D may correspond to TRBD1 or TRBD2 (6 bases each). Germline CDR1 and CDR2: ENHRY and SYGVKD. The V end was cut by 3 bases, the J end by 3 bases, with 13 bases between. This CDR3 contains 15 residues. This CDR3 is CAISEMGGTTDTQYF. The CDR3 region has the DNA TGTGCCATCAGTGAAATGGGGGGCACAACAGATACGCAGTATTTT.

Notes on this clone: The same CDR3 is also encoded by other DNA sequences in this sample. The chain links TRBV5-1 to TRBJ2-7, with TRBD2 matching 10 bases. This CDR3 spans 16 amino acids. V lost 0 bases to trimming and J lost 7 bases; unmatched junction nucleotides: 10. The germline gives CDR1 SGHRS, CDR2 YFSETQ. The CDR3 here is CASSLDGAGGLWEQYF. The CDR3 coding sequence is TGCGCCAGCAGCTTGGACGGAGCGGGAGGGCTGTGGGAGCAGTACTTC.

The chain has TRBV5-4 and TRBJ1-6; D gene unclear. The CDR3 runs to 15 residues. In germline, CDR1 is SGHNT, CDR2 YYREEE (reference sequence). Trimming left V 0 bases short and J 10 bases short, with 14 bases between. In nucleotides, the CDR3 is TGTGCCAGCAGCTTGGGCCATAGAAGCCCCTCACCCCTCCACTTT. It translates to CASSLGHRSPSPLHF.

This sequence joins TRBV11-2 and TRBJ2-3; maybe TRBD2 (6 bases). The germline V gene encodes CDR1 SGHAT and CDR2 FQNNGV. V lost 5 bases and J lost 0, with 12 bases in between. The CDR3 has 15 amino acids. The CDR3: CASSTPGTSTDTQYF. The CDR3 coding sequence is TGTGCCAGCAGCACTCCCGGGACTAGCACAGATACGCAGTATTTT.

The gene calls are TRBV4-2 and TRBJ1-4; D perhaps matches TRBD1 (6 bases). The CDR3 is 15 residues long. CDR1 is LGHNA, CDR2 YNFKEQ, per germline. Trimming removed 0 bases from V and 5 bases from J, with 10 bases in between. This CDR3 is CASSQDWDTNEKLFF. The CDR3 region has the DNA TGTGCCAGCAGCCAAGATTGGGACACGAATGAAAAACTGTTTTTT.